This T cell receptor beta chain was sequenced during a study of cytomegalovirus exposure and HLA in healthy donors. CDR3 length: 13 residues. Trimming pared 0 bases from V and 11 bases from J, leaving 11 bases between. Germline V gives CDR1 SGHTA, CDR2 FQGNSA. This clone was detected once. What it recognizes is unknown. Whole-study findings and limits: A previous analysis found most TCR beta V segments productive roughly 87% or roughly 30% of the time. Later analysis showed TCR association rates varying by HLA locus, highest for DRB1 and lowest for HLA-C. Analysis performed later showed TCR beta chains linked to HLA being more clonally expanded than equally common others.

PCR used 60 Vbeta primers and 13 Jbeta primers. Method: immunoSEQ multiplex PCR; TCRdb's copy keeps in-frame clones and lacks some. The data show 130,000 to 150,000 clones, with around 80% seen just once and 2% to 2.5% held by the top ten. This chain joins TRBV7-2 and TRBJ2-1, with a possible D match to TRBD2 (6 bases). This receptor was identified in a man in his thirties or forties in good health and CMV-seronegative. Source material: PBMCs. The CDR3 region is CASSLARAGQQFF. The CDR3 region has the DNA TGTGCCAGCAGCTTAGCGAGGGCGGGACAGCAGTTCTTC.